This T cell receptor (beta chain) was retrieved from a study of CD8 T cells in Susac syndrome. Trimming cost V 4 bases and J 4 bases; bases outside gene matches: 11. There are 17 residues in the CDR3. Germline V CDR1 and CDR2: LGHNA, YNFKEQ. With random hexamers, 0.5 to 1 ug RNA was reverse transcribed. TCR beta CDR3 was amplified by immunoSEQ covering 54 Vbeta and 13 Jbeta. TCRdb processed the immunoSEQ multiplex PCR reads anew with MiXCR; each CDR3 protein has one entry. The repertoire holds around 280,000 distinct CDR3 sequences, with 90% to 95% as singletons. The CD8+ and CD4+ T cells were negatively isolated, with the TEMRA cells enriched by FACS.

Sequenced: CD4+ T cells from PBMCs. This receptor was obtained from a human donor with multiple sclerosis. The chain recombines TRBV4-2 with TRBJ1-3; 9 nucleotides match TRBD1. The CDR3 coding sequence is TGTGCCAGCAGCCCTAGGCCCGACAGGGGGGGAGGAAACACCATATATTTT. Translated: CASSPRPDRGGGNTIYF.